Below, one T cell receptor beta chain is given with its context. The sample belongs to a study of cytomegalovirus exposure and HLA in healthy donors. The study ran its PCR with 60 Vbeta and 13 Jbeta primers. Some clones are missing from TCRdb's copy, which holds only in-frame ones; the method was immunoSEQ multiplex PCR. The sample carries roughly 160,000 clones, roughly 76% recorded once. This TCR was sampled from a male donor in good health and CMV-seronegative. The sequenced sample consisted of PBMCs.

The CDR3 nucleotides read TGCGCCAGCAGCTTGGGACCAGGGTCGACTGAAGCTTTCTTT. It specifies CASSLGPGSTEAFF. This chain connects TRBV5-1 to TRBJ1-1; a weak D match, TRBD1 (5 bases). Trimming left V 0 bases short and J 5 bases short, with 11 bases between. CDR3 length: 14 residues. Germline values: CDR1 SGHRS, CDR2 YFSETQ.